These 23 T cell receptor beta chains were sequenced from one sample in a study of cytomegalovirus exposure and HLA in healthy donors. The PCR ran on 60 Vbeta and 13 Jbeta primers. TCRdb's copy holds only in-frame clones and misses some; the assay was immunoSEQ multiplex PCR. The sample carries around 100,000 clones, roughly 79% recorded once. Material for sequencing was PBMCs. The receptor source for this set is a man between 60 and 75 years old in good health and CMV-seropositive.

This clone was detected only once. Other DNA variants within this sample encode the same CDR3. The rearrangement uses TRBV7-9 and TRBJ1-5; D perhaps matches TRBD1 (6 bases). CDR3 length: 14 amino acids. Per germline, CDR1 SEHNR and CDR2 FQNEAQ (reference sequence). V was clipped by 1 base and J by 7 bases, with 11 bases between them. The CDR3 nucleotides are TGTGCCAGCAGCTTAGAGGGGGAGGGGCAGCCCCAGCATTTT. Translation: CASSLEGEGQPQHF.

The gene calls are TRBV7-2 and TRBJ1-3, with D maybe TRBD1 (5 bases). The V end lost 3 bases, the J end lost 0 bases, and 18 bases lay between the germline ends. Germline CDR1 is SGHTA and CDR2 is FQGNSA. CDR3 length equals 18 residues. CDR3 nucleotide sequence: TGTGCCAGCAGCTTTACGCCAGGGCCACGCCACTCTGGAAACACCATATATTTT. It is translated as CASSFTPGPRHSGNTIYF.

This clone has only one observation. The chain links TRBV6-5 to TRBJ2-1; 10 bases map to TRBD2. The length of the CDR3 is 12 residues. Germline trimming cut 6 bases from V and 9 bases from J; bases unmatched to any gene: 2. Germline V CDR1 and CDR2: MNHEY, SVGAGI. The CDR3 loop reads CASSRLAGEQFF. CDR3 sequence (DNA): TGTGCCAGCAGCCGACTAGCGGGTGAGCAGTTCTTC.

The CDR3 DNA reads TGTGCCAGCAGCCCTTCGGGGACAGGGGCACTAAAACTGTTTTTT. This codes for CASSPSGTGALKLFF. The genes are TRBV9 and TRBJ1-4; 10 positions agree with TRBD1. The junction had 10 bases not matched to a gene; V was cut back by 4 bases and J by 10 bases. Germline CDR1 SGDLS, CDR2 YYNGEE. CDR3 length equals 15 residues. The full variable domain, completed using reference TRBV9 and TRBJ1-4, is DSGVTQTPKHLITATGQRVTLRCSPRSGDLSVYWYQQSLDQGLQFLIQYYNGEERAKGNILERFSAQQFPDLHSELNLSSLELGDSALYFCASSPSGTGALKLFFGSGTQLSVL.

The chain combines TRBV6-1 with TRBJ2-2; 7 nucleotides match TRBD2. This CDR3 is 16 amino acids long. Trimming at V came to 2 bases and at J to 4 bases, leaving 7 bases not matched to a gene. Germline values: CDR1 MNHNS, CDR2 SASEGT. CDR3 bases: TGTGCCAGCAGTGAATTGGCGGGGGTTACCACCGGGGAGCTGTTTTTT. Its translation: CASSELAGVTTGELFF.

The rearrangement links TRBV27 to TRBJ2-1; D possibly corresponds to TRBD1 (5 bases). The germline gives CDR1 MNHEY, CDR2 SMNVEV (reference sequence). This CDR3 region has 13 residues. Between the trimmed V and J ends, which lost 10 bases and 2 bases, there was a span of 12 bases. Here the CDR3 DNA reads TGTGCCATCTCAGGGCTTCCCTACAATGAGCAGTTCTTC. Encoded protein: CAISGLPYNEQFF.

This clone was seen just once. The chain uses TRBV11-2 and TRBJ2-5; 7 positions match TRBD2. With V trimmed by 5 bases and J by 5 bases, 11 bases remained unmatched. The CDR3 covers 15 residues. Germline V lookup: CDR1 SGHAT, CDR2 FQNNGV. DNA for the CDR3: TGTGCCAGCAGCCCGACGACTAGCAAAGGGGAGACCCAGTACTTC. This gives the protein CASSPTTSKGETQYF. The full variable domain, its missing parts supplied by reference TRBV11-2 and TRBJ2-5, is EAGVAQSPRYKIIEKRQSVAFWCNPISGHATLYWYQQILGQGPKLLIQFQNNGVVDDSQLPKDRFSAERLKGVDSTLKIQPAKLEDSAVYLCASSPTTSKGETQYFGPGTRLLVL.

This clone has just one count. The chain links TRBV19 to TRBJ1-1, with a possible D match to TRBD1 (6 bases). Germline lookup yields CDR1 LNHDA and CDR2 SQIVND (reference sequence). The CDR3 sequence is 14 residues long. V lost 4 bases to trimming and J lost 1 base, with 10 bases between them. The CDR3: CASSTQQGNTEAFF. The CDR3, as DNA: TGTGCCAGTAGTACTCAACAGGGGAACACTGAAGCTTTCTTT.

This rearrangement joins TRBV5-1 to TRBJ2-2, with D unclear. Per the germline V gene, CDR1 is SGHRS and CDR2 is YFSETQ. V lost 0 bases to trimming and J lost 5 bases, with 5 bases between them. This CDR3 contains 13 residues. CDR3 DNA: TGCGCCAGCAGCTTGGTCGAGACCGGGGAGCTGTTTTTT. Translation gives CASSLVETGELFF. Full variable domain (rest looked up from reference TRBV5-1 and TRBJ2-2): KAGVTQTPRYLIKTRGQQVTLSCSPISGHRSVSWYQQTPGQGLQFLFEYFSETQRNKGNFPGRFSGRQFSNSRSEMNVSTLELGDSALYLCASSLVETGELFFGEGSRLTVL.

The V gene is TRBV21-1, the J gene TRBJ1-2; the D call of TRBD1 is as the table states it, not checked on the DNA. TRBV21-1 counts as a pseudogene. The CDR3 totals 12 residues. CDR3 in amino acids: CASSKYRGGYTF. For the CDR3, the DNA is TGTGCCAGCAGCAAATACAGGGGGGGCTACACCTTC.

This clone was found once. The genes are TRBV6-4 and TRBJ2-1; weak D call: TRBD2 (5 bases). Trimming pared 6 bases from V and 5 bases from J, leaving 17 bases between. Germline loops: CDR1 MRHNA, CDR2 SNTAGT. The CDR3 runs to 15 residues. The CDR3 loop reads CASRAGSGQNNEQFF. In DNA, the CDR3 is TGTGCCAGCAGGGCGGGCAGCGGTCAAAACAATGAGCAGTTCTTC.

In this sample, this clone turned up once. The V call is TRBV5-4, the J call TRBJ2-5, with 8 nucleotides matching TRBD2. The CDR3 has 15 amino acids. The germline V gene has CDR1 SGHNT and CDR2 YYREEE (reference sequence). Trimming removed 4 bases from V and 5 bases from J; junction bases left unmatched: 10. For the CDR3, the DNA is TGTGCCAGCAGCGGCGGCGGGACGGGAGGGGAGACCCAGTACTTC. Protein sequence: CASSGGGTGGETQYF.

The genes are TRBV10-2 and TRBJ1-2; TRBD1 matches at 9 bases. The CDR3 has 14 amino acids. The J segment lost 2 bases and the V segment lost 5 bases, leaving 3 bases of the junction unmatched. In germline, CDR1 is WSHSY, CDR2 SAAADI. CDR3 DNA: TGCGCCAGCAGTTTGGACAGGGGAAACTATGGCTACACCTTC. Amino acid sequence: CASSLDRGNYGYTF.

The V call is TRBV12-5, the J call TRBJ2-7; D call uncertain. This CDR3 has 13 residues. Trimming removed 4 bases from V and 10 bases from J, with 17 bases in between. CDR1 and CDR2 from the germline V gene are LGHNT and FRNRAP. This chain's CDR3 is CASGSTPVGSQYF. The CDR3 coding sequence is TGTGCTAGTGGTTCTACCCCCGTGGGCAGTCAGTACTTC.

The chain uses TRBV4-1 and TRBJ1-6; D not resolved. Germline V gene sequence: CDR1 MGHRA, CDR2 YSYEKL. Trimming shortened V by 1 base and J by 11 bases, and 18 bases separated the two germline ends. The CDR3 is 16 residues long. CDR3 protein: CASSQGWRPPLAPLHF. The CDR3 nucleotides read TGCGCCAGCAGCCAAGGCTGGCGACCGCCGCTAGCACCCCTCCACTTT.

The genes are TRBV28 and TRBJ2-2; D not certain. Per the germline V gene, CDR1 is MDHEN and CDR2 is SYDVKM. The CDR3 is made up of 14 amino acids. V gave up 2 bases and J gave up 1 base, with 5 bases separating them. Written as DNA, the CDR3 is TGTGCCAGCAGTTTACCGGGGAACACCGGGGAGCTGTTTTTT. It specifies CASSLPGNTGELFF.

The chain combines TRBV5-4 with TRBJ2-5, with 7 bases aligning to TRBD1. CDR1 is SGHNT, CDR2 YYREEE, per germline (reference sequence). After removal of 4 bases from V and 3 bases from J, the junction contained 9 bases not matched to a gene. CDR3 length equals 15 residues. The CDR3 sequence: CASSQPQGLEETQYF. Written as DNA, the CDR3 is TGTGCCAGCAGCCAACCACAGGGGCTAGAAGAGACCCAGTACTTC.

CDR3 coding DNA: TGCGCCAGCAGCTTGATCCCTGACACCGGGGAGCTGTTTTTT. This gives the protein CASSLIPDTGELFF. The chain uses TRBV5-1 and TRBJ2-2, with D uncertain. The CDR3 runs 14 residues. Germline loops: CDR1 SGHRS, CDR2 YFSETQ. V was trimmed by 1 base and J by 3 bases, leaving 7 bases between them.

The chain is built from TRBV7-7 and TRBJ2-5; 10 bases map to TRBD2. The CDR3 runs to 16 residues. Per the germline V gene, CDR1 is SSHAT and CDR2 is FNYEAQ (reference sequence). V dropped 1 base and J dropped 5; count of bases not matched to a gene: 7. The CDR3 reads CASSLGSGGASETQYF. The CDR3 DNA reads TGTGCCAGCAGCTTAGGGAGCGGGGGGGCCTCGGAGACCCAGTACTTC.

V gene TRBV5-5 combines with J gene TRBJ2-7, with 9 bases fitting TRBD1. The CDR3 spans 14 residues. Germline lookup yields CDR1 SGHKS and CDR2 YYEKEE (reference sequence). J gave up 4 bases and V 0 bases, and 2 bases lay outside the gene matches. CDR3 bases: TGTGCCAGCAGCTTGGTACAGGGGGCGTACGAGCAGTACTTC. Amino acids: CASSLVQGAYEQYF.

The rearrangement joins TRBV5-5 to TRBJ1-2; possible D gene TRBD1, 6 bases. The CDR3 runs to 14 residues. V lost 4 bases, J lost 2 bases, and 12 bases lay in between. Per germline, CDR1 SGHKS and CDR2 YYEKEE (reference sequence). The DNA for the CDR3 is TGTGCCAGCAGCACCTTACAGGGAAACTATGGCTACACCTTC. Protein: CASSTLQGNYGYTF.

This CDR3 reads CASSTGENKSPLHF. The DNA for the CDR3 is TGTGCCAGCTCGACAGGGGAGAACAAGTCACCCCTCCACTTT. V is TRBV5-5 and J is TRBJ1-6, with 8 bases lining up with TRBD1. The CDR3 loop spans 14 amino acids. CDR1 and CDR2 from the germline V gene are SGHKS and YYEKEE (reference sequence). Unmatched junction bases numbered 10, after V lost 7 bases and J lost 10 bases.

This clone was observed a handful of times. V and J are TRBV7-3 and TRBJ2-2, with 7 bases identical to TRBD1. The CDR3 runs 14 residues. J lost 5 bases, V lost 6 bases, and 6 bases had no gene match. Germline lookup yields CDR1 SGHTA and CDR2 FQGTGA. CDR3 DNA: TGTGCCAGCAGAGGGGGCCCTGGGACCGGGGAGCTGTTTTTT. It yields the protein CASRGGPGTGELFF.